The T cell receptor beta chain under discussion was sequenced for a study of blood T cells in healthy people across ages. General observations from the study: Measured against age, TCR beta diversity per million T cells decreased in a roughly linear manner. Those diversity estimates obtained from one million T cells were thought to be underestimates.

Healthy Caucasian individuals from Russia aged about 6 to 100 were enrolled as donors. V was clipped by 3 bases and J by 7 bases, with 13 bases between them. The CDR3 consists of 15 residues. CDR1 is ENHRY, CDR2 SYGVKD, per germline. With a J-beta primer mix and a sample-barcoded 5' primer, a second PCR ran roughly 6 to 11 cycles. Through a template-switch adaptor with 12 random nucleotides, each cDNA molecule received a tag. TCRdb reanalysed the 5' RACE reads using MiXCR and keeps one entry per CDR3 protein. Of 1,500,000 or so distinct CDR3 sequences detected, approximately 59% appear once; the ten largest clones hold 5% to 7%. A note on this clonotype: Its antigen is undetermined.

The rearrangement uses TRBV10-3 and TRBJ1-6; D is perhaps TRBD1 (6 bases). The specimen was blood. The sequence was obtained from a man aged 18 to 30 in good health. This CDR3 reads CAISDQQGPNSPLHF. In nucleotides, the CDR3 is TGTGCCATCAGTGACCAACAGGGACCCAATTCACCCCTCCACTTT.